This TCR beta chain appears in the sequencing data of a study of T cells in Graves' hyperthyroidism and ophthalmopathy. Whole-study findings and limits: A 13 V-J signature model discriminated ophthalmopathy versus stable hyperthyroidism.

This clonotype appeared many times. The antigen is undetermined. TCR beta CDR3 regions were amplified from RNA. HTBI primers drove first-round RT-PCR of the TCR CDR3. One entry per CDR3 protein results from TCRdb running MiXCR on the multiplex PCR reads. The sample shows roughly 380,000 distinct CDR3 sequences, roughly 13% of them seen only once. The CDR3 runs 20 residues. Germline trimming cut 4 bases from V and 4 bases from J; bases unmatched to any gene: 21. Germline lookup yields CDR1 SGHDN and CDR2 FVKESK. This sequence originates from a woman aged 60-75 years with Graves' hyperthyroidism. Input material: blood. V usage is TRBV14 and J usage is TRBJ2-1; 8 nucleotides align to TRBD1. The CDR3 reads CASSRRVSSWGDRNYNEQFF. CDR3 coding DNA: TGTGCCAGCAGCCGTCGTGTCAGTTCATGGGGGGACAGGAATTACAATGAGCAGTTCTTC.